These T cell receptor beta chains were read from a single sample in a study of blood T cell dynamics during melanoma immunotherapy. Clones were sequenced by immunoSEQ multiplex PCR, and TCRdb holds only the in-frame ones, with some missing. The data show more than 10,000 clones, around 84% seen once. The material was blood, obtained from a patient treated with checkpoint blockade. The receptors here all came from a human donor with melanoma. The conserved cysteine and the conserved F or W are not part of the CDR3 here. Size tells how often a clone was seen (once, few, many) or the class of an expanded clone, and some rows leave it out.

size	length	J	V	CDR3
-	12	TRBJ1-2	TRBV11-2	ASSLGGRADGYT
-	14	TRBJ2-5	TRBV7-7	ASSPGTSGGQETQY
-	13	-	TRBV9	ASSVSGGYTYEQY
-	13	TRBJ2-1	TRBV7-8	ASSFPTSRGNEQF
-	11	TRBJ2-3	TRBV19	ASARQVSDTQY
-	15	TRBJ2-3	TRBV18	ASSPGLAGSSTDTQY
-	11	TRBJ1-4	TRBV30	AWSARAGEKLF
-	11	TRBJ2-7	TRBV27	ASGAGRGYEQY
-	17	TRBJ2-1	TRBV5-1	ASEPDSWTSGSLYNEQF
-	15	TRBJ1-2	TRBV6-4	ASSDSTDGGASYGYT
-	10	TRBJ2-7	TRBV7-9	ASSSLGYEQY
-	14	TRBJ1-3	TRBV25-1	ASSDLTATSGNTIY
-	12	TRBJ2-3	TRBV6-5	ASGLAAPYDTQY
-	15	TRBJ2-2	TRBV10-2	ASSEPLTGGLDGELF
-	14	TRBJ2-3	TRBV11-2	ASSDTPGGPTDTQY
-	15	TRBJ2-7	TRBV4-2	ASSQDLEGLPSYEQY
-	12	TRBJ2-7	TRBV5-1	ASTQDGFSYEQY
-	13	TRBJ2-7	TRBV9	ASSNPGSGTYEQY
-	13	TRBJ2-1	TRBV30	AWSRYSRGFNEQF
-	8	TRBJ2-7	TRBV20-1	SAGTYEQY
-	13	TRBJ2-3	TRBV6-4	ASGQGDGSTDTQY
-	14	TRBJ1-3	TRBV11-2	ASSLAYRGSGNTIY
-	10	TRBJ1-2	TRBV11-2	ASSFEGIGYT
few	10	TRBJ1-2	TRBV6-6	ASSYPGDGYT
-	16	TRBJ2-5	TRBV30	AWSVLVSGTGGWETQY
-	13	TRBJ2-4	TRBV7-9	ASSPPARFKNIQY
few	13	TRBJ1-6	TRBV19	ASSALSFANSPLH
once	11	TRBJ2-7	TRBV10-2	ASSGGGGREQY
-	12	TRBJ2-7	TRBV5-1	ASSLGQPTGEQY
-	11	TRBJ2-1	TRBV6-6	ASSYTRGGEQF
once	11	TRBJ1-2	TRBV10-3	AILSTEKYGYT
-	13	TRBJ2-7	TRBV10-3	ATAPMSGVGDEQY
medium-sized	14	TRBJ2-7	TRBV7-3	ASSLMASGFSYEQY
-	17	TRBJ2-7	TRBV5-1	ASSRLGTPGQGSPYEQY
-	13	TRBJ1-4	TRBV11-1	ASSFEGRPNEKLF
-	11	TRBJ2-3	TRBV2	ASHRGPADTQY
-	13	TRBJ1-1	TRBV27	ASSYSDRRNTEAF
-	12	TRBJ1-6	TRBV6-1	ASSEAGVPSPLH
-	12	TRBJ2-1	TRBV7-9	ASSHLGTIDEQF
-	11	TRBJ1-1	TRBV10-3	AITGQGNTEAF
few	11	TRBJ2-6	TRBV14	ASSRSGANVLT
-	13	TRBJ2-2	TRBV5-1	ASSLASGGAGELF
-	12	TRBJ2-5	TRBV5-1	ASSSDREQETQY